These T cell receptor beta chains were read from a single sample in a study of blood T cell repertoires in COVID-19. The data were produced by immunoSEQ multiplex PCR, yet TCRdb's version contains in-frame clones alone and is incomplete. The table records some 200,000 clones, around 84% of them present only once. Sequencing was performed on peripheral blood. These receptor sequences come from a man aged 45-65 years who had recovered from COVID-19. Each CDR3 is given with its conserved first and last residue. D genes are given only for firm matches. Only part of the rows carry a size: once, few, many, or a class if the clone is expanded.

V	D	size	length	J	DNA	CDR3
TRBV5-1	TRBD2	-	14	TRBJ2-1	TGCGCCAGCAGCCAGGGACTAGCGGGGGACGAGCAGTTCTTC	CASSQGLAGDEQFF
TRBV19	TRBD2	-	15	TRBJ2-1	TGTGCCAGTAGTATAGAAGGGGAGCGGGAGAATGAGCAGTTCTTC	CASSIEGERENEQFF
TRBV7-8	TRBD1	once	18	TRBJ1-5	TGTGCCAGCAGCCTCGGAGGGACAGGGGTTTGGGGCAATCAGCCCCAGCATTTT	CASSLGGTGVWGNQPQHF
TRBV28	TRBD2	few	16	TRBJ2-2	TGTGCCAGCAGCCTGGGGGGACTAGTTGCGTCCGGGGAGCTGTTTTTT	CASSLGGLVASGELFF
TRBV5-4	TRBD1	-	13	TRBJ1-1	TGTGCCAGCAGACCACAGGGGGTGGATGAAGCTTTCTTT	CASRPQGVDEAFF
TRBV19	TRBD1	-	12	TRBJ1-1	TGTGCCAGTAGTAACGAAGACAGGGGGGATTCCTTT	CASSNEDRGDSF
TRBV28	-	-	12	TRBJ1-2	TGTGCCAGCAGCGCCTTGACTCGTGGCTACACCTTC	CASSALTRGYTF
TRBV30	TRBD1	-	15	TRBJ1-4	TGTGCCTGGAGCGACCGGGACAGCCAAGATGAAAAACTGTTTTTT	CAWSDRDSQDEKLFF
TRBV30	-	-	16	TRBJ1-5	TGTGCCTGGAGTAGGGGCAGGGGAGGGAGAAATCAGCCCCAGCATTTT	CAWSRGRGGRNQPQHF
TRBV10-3	-	few	15	TRBJ1-1	TGTGCCATCAGTGAGTCGGTACAGGGCGGAACTGAAGCTTTCTTT	CAISESVQGGTEAFF
TRBV7-2	TRBD1	-	18	TRBJ2-1	TGTGCCAGCAGCTTAGTCAGATGGACAGGGGGCTACAACAATGAGCAGTTCTTC	CASSLVRWTGGYNNEQFF
TRBV7-9	TRBD1	-	16	TRBJ2-5	TGTGCCAGCAGCTTACACGGGACAGGGGCTCAAGAGACCCAGTACTTC	CASSLHGTGAQETQYF
TRBV5-6	TRBD1	-	15	TRBJ2-3	TGTGCCAGCAGCTTGGCGGGACAGGGCACAGATACGCAGTATTTT	CASSLAGQGTDTQYF
TRBV5-1	-	-	15	TRBJ2-3	TGCGCCAGCAGCTCCGGACTCCTAAGCACAGATACGCAGTATTTT	CASSSGLLSTDTQYF
TRBV19	-	-	13	TRBJ2-1	TGTGCCAGTAGTTTAGATCCTGAGGATGAGCAGTTCTTC	CASSLDPEDEQFF
TRBV3-1/TRBV3-2	-	-	15	TRBJ1-1	TGTGCCAGCAGCCAAGACTTTTTGAGTAACACTGAAGCTTTCTTT	CASSQDFLSNTEAFF
TRBV5-1	-	-	14	TRBJ2-1	TGCGCCAGCCGTTCAACGGGCTCCTACAATGAGCAGTTCTTC	CASRSTGSYNEQFF
TRBV28	TRBD2	-	19	TRBJ2-7	TGTGCCAGCAGTTCCTCTTCCCTCGGGACTAACGGGGTGCTCTACGAGCAGTACTTC	CASSSSSLGTNGVLYEQYF
TRBV18	-	-	12	TRBJ2-3	TGTGCCAGCTTATCGGGTTCAGATACGCAGTATTTT	CASLSGSDTQYF